This T cell receptor (beta chain) was sequenced for a study of blood T cell repertoires in COVID-19. At the level of the study: Specimens from acute and convalescent COVID-19 originated in the United States, Italy and Spain. In each case, the material was cDNA or gDNA derived from T cells, B-cell-depleted T cells, or PBMCs.

This CDR3 contains 13 residues. Germline loops: CDR1 SEHNR, CDR2 FQNEAQ (reference sequence). V lost 3 bases, J lost 7 bases, and 10 bases lay in between. This clone showed up just a few times. Produced via immunoSEQ multiplex PCR; TCRdb's table is partial and in-frame only. The sample records about 100,000 clones, approximately 91% being singletons. The TCR was taken from a woman aged 55-70 years with acute or convalescent COVID-19. The chain has TRBV7-9 and TRBJ1-5; no reliable D call. Sequencing input: peripheral blood. The CDR3 region is CASSLVEEQPQHF. The CDR3, as DNA: TGTGCCAGCAGCTTGGTGGAGGAACAGCCCCAGCATTTT.